These 18 T cell receptor beta chains share one sample of origin, sequenced in a study of T cell responses to AZD1222 COVID-19 vaccine. Libraries were prepared by immunoSEQ multiplex PCR; TCRdb keeps only in-frame clonotypes and omits some of them. This table has roughly 100,000 clones, roughly 91% appearing once. Sequencing was performed on peripheral blood, taken on day 0 of AZD1222 vaccination. These receptor sequences come from an adult in good health.

This clone was detected only once. This sequence joins TRBV4-1 and TRBJ2-1; TRBD1 aligns across 8 bases. Germline CDR1 and CDR2: MGHRA and YSYEKL. The V gene end was trimmed by 3 bases and the J gene end by 4 bases; junction bases not matched to a gene: 8. CDR3 length: 16 residues. The CDR3 DNA reads as TGCGCCAGCAGCCAGTCTCCGCAGGGGGCGTACAATGAGCAGTTCTTC. Protein product: CASSQSPQGAYNEQFF.

The chain couples TRBV7-2 to TRBJ1-3; the D gene is possibly TRBD1 (6 bases). The germline V and J ends were trimmed by 1 base and 0 bases, with 10 bases remaining between them. Germline V gene lookup returns CDR1 SGHTA and CDR2 FQGNSA. This CDR3 has 16 residues. CDR3 coding DNA: TGTGCCAGCAGCTTAGTTGGGGGGCTCTCTGGAAACACCATATATTTT. Protein: CASSLVGGLSGNTIYF. Using reference TRBV7-2 and TRBJ1-3 for the parts outside the CDR3, the full variable domain is GAGVSQSPSNKVTEKGKDVELRCDPISGHTALYWYRQSLGQGLEFLIYFQGNSAPDKSGLPSDRFSAERTGGSVSTLTIQRTQQEDSAVYLCASSLVGGLSGNTIYFGEGSWLTVV.

The chain joins TRBV30 to TRBJ1-2; D not resolved. Germline V gives CDR1 GTSNPN, CDR2 SVGIG (reference sequence). This CDR3 has 11 residues. Trimming shortened V by 5 bases and J by 1 base, and 5 bases separated the two germline ends. CDR3 residues: CAWARNYGYTF. DNA for the CDR3: TGTGCCTGGGCTCGTAACTATGGCTACACCTTC.

This chain uses TRBV15 with TRBJ2-7, with D possibly TRBD2 on 6 matching bases. V was pared by 4 bases and J by 0 bases, with 16 bases between. This CDR3 has 16 residues. Per germline, CDR1 LNHNV and CDR2 YYDKDF (reference sequence). CDR3 region: CATSISNLAYSYEQYF. CDR3 in DNA: TGTGCCACCAGCATCTCGAACCTAGCGTACTCCTACGAGCAGTACTTC.

Notes on this clone: At one end, the junction sequence differs from germline, possibly due to a read error. This chain joins TRBV27 and TRBJ2-7; maybe TRBD1 (6 bases). This CDR3 is 12 amino acids long. CDR1 is MNHEY, CDR2 SMNVEV, per germline (reference sequence). The CDR3 DNA is TGTGCCAGCAGTACTTATGGGGACACTCCTCGCTTC. Translated, it gives CASSTYGDTPRF.

The chain carries TRBV3-1 (or the pseudogene TRBV3-2) and TRBJ1-1; D remains unclear. V lost 1 base to trimming and J lost 11 bases, with 14 bases between them. This CDR3 has 13 residues. Germline-derived CDR1 and CDR2 are LGHDT and YNNKEL (reference sequence). CDR3 residues: CASSQVVYREAFF. The CDR3 nucleotides read TGTGCCAGCAGCCAAGTAGTCTACCGGGAGGCTTTCTTT.

The V call is TRBV6-5, the J call TRBJ2-1, with D perhaps assigned TRBD1 or TRBD2 (5 bases each). CDR3 length: 15 amino acids. Germline V gene sequence: CDR1 MNHEY, CDR2 SVGAGI. V lost 9 bases to trimming and J lost 4 bases, with 19 bases between them. The CDR3 loop is CASRRKSGGYNEQFF. CDR3 bases: TGTGCCAGTCGACGAAAATCTGGGGGATACAATGAGCAGTTCTTC.

This clone appeared a single time. The chain recombines TRBV3-1 (or the pseudogene TRBV3-2) with TRBJ2-5; TRBD1 agrees at 8 bases. The CDR3 is made up of 15 amino acids. After removal of 5 bases from V and 5 bases from J, the junction contained 10 bases not matched to a gene. From germline, CDR1 is LGHDT and CDR2 YNNKEL (reference sequence). The CDR3 nucleotides are TGTGCCAGCAGCACGGCAGGGGGCCAGCGGGAGACCCAGTACTTC. Residues: CASSTAGGQRETQYF.

CDR3 sequence (DNA): TGTGCCAGTAGAGGAGGAGCGGGAGGTGCCTACGAGCAGTACTTC. Translation: CASRGGAGGAYEQYF. This rearrangement joins TRBV7-2 to TRBJ2-7; 9 bases are shared with TRBD2. The CDR3 covers 15 residues. Looked up from germline, CDR1 is SGHTA and CDR2 is FQGNSA. V trimming: 9 bases; J trimming: 2 bases; junction bases outside the gene matches: 11. The complete variable domain, with remaining parts taken from reference TRBV7-2 and TRBJ2-7, reads GAGVSQSPSNKVTEKGKDVELRCDPISGHTALYWYRQSLGQGLEFLIYFQGNSAPDKSGLPSDRFSAERTGGSVSTLTIQRTQQEDSAVYLCASRGGAGGAYEQYFGPGTRLTVT.

This sequence joins TRBV4-2 and TRBJ2-7, with D unclear. V was clipped by 1 base and J by 10 bases, with 14 bases between them. CDR1 and CDR2 (germline): LGHNA, YNFKEQ. There are 13 residues in the CDR3. CDR3 bases: TGTGCCAGCAGCCAAGGTGGCAGTAGCAGACAGTACTTC. Its protein product is CASSQGGSSRQYF.

The genes are TRBV5-1 and TRBJ2-2; D perhaps matches TRBD1 (6 bases). This CDR3 has 15 amino acids. V was cut by 0 bases and J by 6 bases, with 12 bases left in between. Germline CDR1 SGHRS, CDR2 YFSETQ. DNA for the CDR3: TGCGCCAGCAGCTTGGTGACAGGCGTCCCCGGGGAGCTGTTTTTT. Protein: CASSLVTGVPGELFF.

The V gene is TRBV18, the J gene TRBJ1-1; TRBD1 matches at 7 bases. The CDR3 consists of 14 residues. Germline V CDR1 and CDR2: KGHSH, LQKENI. The V and J ends lost 6 bases and 3 bases, in that order; junction bases with no gene match: 7. CDR3 amino acids: CASSRDSLDTEAFF. CDR3 DNA sequence: TGTGCCAGCTCTCGGGACAGTCTCGACACTGAAGCTTTCTTT.

CDR3 protein: CASTLYRNTGELFF. DNA for the CDR3: TGTGCCAGCACCCTATACCGGAACACCGGGGAGCTGTTTTTT. The chain carries TRBV7-8 and TRBJ2-2, with D uncertain. Germline V lookup: CDR1 SGHVS, CDR2 FQNEAQ. The CDR3 totals 14 residues. V was shortened by 7 bases and J by 1 base, with 10 bases between the two germline ends.

The V and J genes are TRBV29-1 and TRBJ2-7; no firm D call. The ends were cut back, 6 bases at V and 0 bases at J, with 12 bases in the middle. The CDR3 consists of 13 residues. CDR1 and CDR2 (germline): SQVTM, ANQGSEA. The CDR3 region has the DNA TGCAGCGTGAGTAGTTCATCCTCCTACGAGCAGTACTTC. It encodes CSVSSSSSYEQYF.

This chain uses TRBV19 with TRBJ1-2; tentative D call: TRBD1 (6 bases). This CDR3 is 15 amino acids long. Per the germline V gene, CDR1 is LNHDA and CDR2 is SQIVND (reference sequence). Trimming cost V 6 bases and J 8 bases, with 22 bases left between them. This CDR3 is CASRGSGGTTSGYTF. CDR3 DNA sequence: TGTGCCAGTAGGGGTTCTGGTGGGACAACATCCGGCTACACCTTC.

V gene TRBV30 combines with J gene TRBJ2-7; D is unresolved. CDR3 size: 11 residues. V was shortened by 4 bases and J by 3 bases, with 7 bases between the two germline ends. CDR1 GTSNPN and CDR2 SVGIG come from the germline V gene (reference sequence). CDR3 in amino acids: CAWTELYEQYF. The CDR3 DNA is TGTGCCTGGACTGAGCTCTACGAGCAGTACTTC.

This chain links TRBV19 with TRBJ1-1; unclear D gene. The CDR3 totals 14 residues. The germline V gene has CDR1 LNHDA and CDR2 SQIVND (reference sequence). V was cut by 3 bases and J by 1 base, with 9 bases left in between. The CDR3 coding sequence is TGTGCCAGTAGTATTTGGACGGGGAACACTGAAGCTTTCTTT. This translates into CASSIWTGNTEAFF.

V usage is TRBV7-9 and J usage is TRBJ2-7; D is unclear. Germline V gene lookup returns CDR1 SEHNR and CDR2 FQNEAQ (reference sequence). Trimming shortened V by 2 bases and J by 3 bases, and 5 bases separated the two germline ends. This CDR3 comprises 12 residues. CDR3 sequence: CASSLTGYEQYF. The CDR3 coding sequence is TGTGCCAGCAGCTTAACGGGCTACGAGCAGTACTTC.